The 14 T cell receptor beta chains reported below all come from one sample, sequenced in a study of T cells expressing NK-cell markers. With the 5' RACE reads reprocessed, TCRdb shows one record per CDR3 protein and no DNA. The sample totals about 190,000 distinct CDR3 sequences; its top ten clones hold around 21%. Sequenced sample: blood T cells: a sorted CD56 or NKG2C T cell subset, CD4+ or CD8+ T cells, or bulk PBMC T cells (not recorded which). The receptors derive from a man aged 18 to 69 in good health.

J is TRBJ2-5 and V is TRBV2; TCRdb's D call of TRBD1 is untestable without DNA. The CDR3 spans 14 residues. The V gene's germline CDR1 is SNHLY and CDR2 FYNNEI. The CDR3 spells CASTPVTVQETQYF. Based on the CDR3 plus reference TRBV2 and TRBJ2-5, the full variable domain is EPEVTQTPSHQVTQMGQEVILRCVPISNHLYFYWYRQILGQKVEFLVSFYNNEISEKSEIFDDQFSVERPDGSNFTLKIRSTKLEDSAMYFCASTPVTVQETQYFGPGTRLLVL.

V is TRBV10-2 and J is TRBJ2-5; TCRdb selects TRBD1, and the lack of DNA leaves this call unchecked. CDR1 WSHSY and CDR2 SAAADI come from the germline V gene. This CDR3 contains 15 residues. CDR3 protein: CASSESTGGGETQYF.

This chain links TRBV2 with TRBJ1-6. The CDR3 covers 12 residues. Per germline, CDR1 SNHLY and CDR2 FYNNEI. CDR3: CASKPNNSPLHF.

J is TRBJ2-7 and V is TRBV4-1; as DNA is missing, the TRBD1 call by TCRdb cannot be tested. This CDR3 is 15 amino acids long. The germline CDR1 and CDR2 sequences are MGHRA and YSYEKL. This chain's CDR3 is CASSQTGQGAYEQYF.

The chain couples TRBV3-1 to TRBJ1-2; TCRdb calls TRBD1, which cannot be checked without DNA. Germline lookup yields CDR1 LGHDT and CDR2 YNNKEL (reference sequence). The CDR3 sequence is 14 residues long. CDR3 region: CASSRPGDRDGYTF.

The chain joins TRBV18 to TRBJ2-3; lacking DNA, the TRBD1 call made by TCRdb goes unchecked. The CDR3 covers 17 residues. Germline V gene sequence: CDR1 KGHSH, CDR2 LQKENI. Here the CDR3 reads CASSYRQGTGITDTQYF. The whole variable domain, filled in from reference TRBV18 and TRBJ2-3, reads NAGVMQNPRHLVRRRGQEARLRCSPMKGHSHVYWYRQLPEEGLKFMVYLQKENIIDESGMPKERFSAEFPKEGPSILRIQQVVRGDSAAYFCASSYRQGTGITDTQYFGPGTRLTVL.

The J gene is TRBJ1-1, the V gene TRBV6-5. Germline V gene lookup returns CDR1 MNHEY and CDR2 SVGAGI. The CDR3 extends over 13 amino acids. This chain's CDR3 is CASSYRFNTEAFF.

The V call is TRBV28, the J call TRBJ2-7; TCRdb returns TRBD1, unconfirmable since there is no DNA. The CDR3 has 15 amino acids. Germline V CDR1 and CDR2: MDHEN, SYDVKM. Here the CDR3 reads CASSLGGQATYEQYF.

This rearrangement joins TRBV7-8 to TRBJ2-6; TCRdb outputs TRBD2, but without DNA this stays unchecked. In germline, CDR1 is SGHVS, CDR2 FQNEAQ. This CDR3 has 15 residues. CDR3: CASSPPRSGANVLTF.

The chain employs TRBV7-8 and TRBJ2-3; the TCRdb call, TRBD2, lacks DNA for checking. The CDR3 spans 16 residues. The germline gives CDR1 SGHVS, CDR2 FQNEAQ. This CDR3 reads CASSRLAGGAYDTQYF.

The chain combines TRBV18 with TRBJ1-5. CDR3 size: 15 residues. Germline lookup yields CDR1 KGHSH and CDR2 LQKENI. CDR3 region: CASSQITRSNQPQHF.

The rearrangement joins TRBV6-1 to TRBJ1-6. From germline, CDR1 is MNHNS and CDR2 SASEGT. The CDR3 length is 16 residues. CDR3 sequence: CASAKDRRSYNSPLHF.

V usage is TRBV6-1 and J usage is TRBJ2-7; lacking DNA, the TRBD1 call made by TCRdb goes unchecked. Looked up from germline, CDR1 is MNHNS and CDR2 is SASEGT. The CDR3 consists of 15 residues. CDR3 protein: CASSNIQGPTYEQYF.

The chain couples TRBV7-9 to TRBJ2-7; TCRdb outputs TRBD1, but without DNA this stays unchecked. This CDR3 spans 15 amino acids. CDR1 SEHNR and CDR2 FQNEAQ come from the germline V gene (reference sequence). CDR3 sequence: CASSFNPTGADEQYF. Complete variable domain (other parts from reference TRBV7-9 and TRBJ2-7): DTGVSQNPRHKITKRGQNVTFRCDPISEHNRLYWYRQTLGQGPEFLTYFQNEAQLEKSRLLSDRFSAERPKGSFSTLEIQRTEQGDSAMYLCASSFNPTGADEQYFGPGTRLTVT.